This entry features one T cell receptor (beta chain) sequence. The target antigen is unknown. The isolated RNA, all of it, was reverse transcribed, so expressed TCRB transcripts were what got sequenced. The assay was immunoSEQ multiplex PCR, and TCRdb's table has in-frame clones only and misses some. The table has over 500,000 clones, 15% to 17% seen once; the top ten hold around 0.095%. The sample comes from a study of beta chain features in type 1 diabetes. General study results and limits: The naive, central memory and Treg TCRB repertoires looked more alike in patients than they did in healthy donors. Type 1 diabetes patients had VDJ junctions that carried fewer insertions and more deletions.

Trimming pared 2 bases from V and 0 bases from J, leaving 7 bases between. The CDR3 totals 14 residues. Germline CDR1 SGHTA, CDR2 FQGNSA. Sequencing was carried out using naive CD4+ T cells from blood. This receptor was obtained from a man younger than 35 in good health. The chain uses TRBV7-2 and TRBJ2-5; D unclear. The CDR3 spells CASSLSIHQETQYF. The DNA of the CDR3 is TGTGCCAGCAGCTTATCGATACACCAAGAGACCCAGTACTTC.